The 3 T cell receptor beta chains in this list originate from one sample, sequenced in a study of pediatric ulcerative colitis. The table came from immunoSEQ multiplex PCR; TCRdb's copy has only in-frame clones and leaves some out. The sample comprises 15,000 to 20,000 clones, roughly 70% of which are singletons, and roughly 3.2% rests with the top ten. Rectal tissue came from one to two pinch biopsies taken at colonoscopy. Source material: gut tissue. These receptors were taken from a girl aged 10 to 17 with moderate ulcerative colitis.

This chain connects TRBV11-2 to TRBJ2-1; 8 positions match TRBD1. V shed 3 bases and J 5 bases; nucleotides not matched to a gene: 3. The CDR3 consists of 14 residues. Germline CDR1 and CDR2: SGHAT and FQNNGV. The CDR3 DNA follows: TGTGCCAGCAGCTTGAGGACAGGGAACAATGAGCAGTTCTTC. It is translated as CASSLRTGNNEQFF.

V is TRBV5-4 and J is TRBJ2-1, with 11 bases matching TRBD2. The germline CDR1 and CDR2 sequences are SGHNT and YYREEE (reference sequence). J was trimmed by 5 bases and V by 2 bases; bases with no gene match: 3. The CDR3 is 15 residues long. The CDR3: CASSLGTSGNNEQFF. CDR3 DNA: TGTGCCAGCAGCTTAGGGACTAGCGGCAACAATGAGCAGTTCTTC.

The V call is TRBV19, the J call TRBJ2-7, with D uncertain. Germline-derived CDR1 and CDR2 are LNHDA and SQIVND (reference sequence). Between the trimmed V and J ends, which lost 4 bases and 0 bases, there was a span of 19 bases. The CDR3 has 17 residues. The CDR3 nucleotides read TGTGCCAGTAGTACCCCAGCTCAATGGCAGAGCTCCTACGAGCAGTACTTC. It yields the protein CASSTPAQWQSSYEQYF. The full variable domain, rest sourced from reference TRBV19 and TRBJ2-7, is DGGITQSPKYLFRKEGQNVTLSCEQNLNHDAMYWYRQDPGQGLRLIYYSQIVNDFQKGDIAEGYSVSREKKESFPLTVTSAQKNPTAFYLCASSTPAQWQSSYEQYFGPGTRLTVT.